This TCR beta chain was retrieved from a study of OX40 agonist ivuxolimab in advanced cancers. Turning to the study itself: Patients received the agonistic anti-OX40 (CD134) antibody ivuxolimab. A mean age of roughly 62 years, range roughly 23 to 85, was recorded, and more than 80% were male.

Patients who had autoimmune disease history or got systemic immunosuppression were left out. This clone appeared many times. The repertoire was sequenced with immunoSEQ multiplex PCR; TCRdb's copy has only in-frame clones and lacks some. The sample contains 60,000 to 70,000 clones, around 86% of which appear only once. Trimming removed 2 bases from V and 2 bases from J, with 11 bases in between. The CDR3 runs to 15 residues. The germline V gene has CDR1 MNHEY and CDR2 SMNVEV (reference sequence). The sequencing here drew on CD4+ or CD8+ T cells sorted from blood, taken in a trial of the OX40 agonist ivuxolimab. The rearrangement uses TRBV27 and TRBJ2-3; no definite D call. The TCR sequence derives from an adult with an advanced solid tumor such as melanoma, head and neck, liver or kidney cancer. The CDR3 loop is CASSLVDTYTDTQYF. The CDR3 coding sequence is TGTGCCAGCAGTTTAGTAGACACCTACACAGATACGCAGTATTTT.